This T cell receptor (beta chain) was captured by sequencing in a study of cytomegalovirus exposure and HLA in healthy donors. This clone was observed a handful of times. What it binds is unknown. Primers included in the PCR were 60 Vbeta and 13 Jbeta primers. Sequencing used immunoSEQ multiplex PCR; TCRdb keeps in-frame clones, though not all of them. The sample carries under 95,000 clones, around 74% recorded once. Study outcomes and limitations: Analyzed later, most CMV-associated TCR beta chains appeared HLA-restricted.

This CDR3 spans 13 amino acids. The ends lost 3 bases at V and 7 bases at J; junction bases unmatched: 6. Per germline, CDR1 GTSNPN and CDR2 SVGIG (reference sequence). Source material: PBMCs. The genes are TRBV30 and TRBJ1-2; the match to TRBD1 covers 9 bases. The sequence derives from a boy between 10 and 17 years old in good health and CMV-seronegative. As DNA, the CDR3 is TGTGCCTGGAGCCTACAGGGGGCAATTGGCTACACCTTC. It yields the protein CAWSLQGAIGYTF.